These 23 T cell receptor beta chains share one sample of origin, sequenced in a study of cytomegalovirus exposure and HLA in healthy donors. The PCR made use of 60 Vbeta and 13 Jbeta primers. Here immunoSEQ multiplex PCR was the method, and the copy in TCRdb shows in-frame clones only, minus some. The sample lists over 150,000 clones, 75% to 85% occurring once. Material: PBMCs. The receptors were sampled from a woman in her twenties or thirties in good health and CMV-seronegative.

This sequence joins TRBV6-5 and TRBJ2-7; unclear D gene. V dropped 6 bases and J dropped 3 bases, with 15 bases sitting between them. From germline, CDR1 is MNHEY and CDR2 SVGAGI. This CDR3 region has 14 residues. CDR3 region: CASSTGPRYYEQYF. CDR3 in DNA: TGTGCCAGCAGCACCGGTCCCCGTTACTACGAGCAGTACTTC.

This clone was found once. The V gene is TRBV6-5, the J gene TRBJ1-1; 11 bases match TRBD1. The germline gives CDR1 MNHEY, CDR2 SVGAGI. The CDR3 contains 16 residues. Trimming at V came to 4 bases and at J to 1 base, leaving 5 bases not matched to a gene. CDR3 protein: CASSSDRGPRNTEAFF. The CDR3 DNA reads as TGTGCCAGCAGTTCGGACAGGGGGCCGAGGAACACTGAAGCTTTCTTT.

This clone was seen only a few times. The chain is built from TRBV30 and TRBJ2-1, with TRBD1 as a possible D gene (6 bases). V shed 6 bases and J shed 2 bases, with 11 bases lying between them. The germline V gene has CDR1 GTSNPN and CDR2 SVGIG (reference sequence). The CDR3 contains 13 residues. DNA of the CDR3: TGTGCCTGCAACCAGGGGCCCTACAATGAGCAGTTCTTC. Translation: CACNQGPYNEQFF.

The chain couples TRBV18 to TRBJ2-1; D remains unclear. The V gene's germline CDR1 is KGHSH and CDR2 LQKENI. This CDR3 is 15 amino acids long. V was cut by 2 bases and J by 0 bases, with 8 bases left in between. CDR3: CASSPARSSYNEQFF. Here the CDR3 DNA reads TGTGCCAGCTCACCAGCGAGAAGCTCCTACAATGAGCAGTTCTTC.

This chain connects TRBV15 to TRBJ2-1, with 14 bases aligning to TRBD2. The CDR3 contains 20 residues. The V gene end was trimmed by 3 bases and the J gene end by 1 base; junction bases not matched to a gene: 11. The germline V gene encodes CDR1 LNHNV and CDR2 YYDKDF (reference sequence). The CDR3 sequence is CATSRKTSGRVFLSYNEQFF. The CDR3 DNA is TGTGCCACCAGCAGGAAGACTAGCGGGAGGGTTTTTTTATCCTACAATGAGCAGTTCTTC.

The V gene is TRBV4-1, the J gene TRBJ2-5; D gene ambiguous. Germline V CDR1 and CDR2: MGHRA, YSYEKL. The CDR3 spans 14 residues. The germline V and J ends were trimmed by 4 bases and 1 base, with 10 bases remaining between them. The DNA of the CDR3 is TGCGCCAGCAGCCCCCTGGGCAGCCAAGAGACCCAGTACTTC. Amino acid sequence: CASSPLGSQETQYF.

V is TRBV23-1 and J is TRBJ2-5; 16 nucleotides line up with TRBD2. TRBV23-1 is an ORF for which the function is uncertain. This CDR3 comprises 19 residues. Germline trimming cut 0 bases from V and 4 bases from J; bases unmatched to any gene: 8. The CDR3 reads CASSQSGTSGRAHRETQYF. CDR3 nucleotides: TGCGCCAGCAGTCAATCCGGGACTAGCGGGAGGGCCCATCGAGAGACCCAGTACTTC.

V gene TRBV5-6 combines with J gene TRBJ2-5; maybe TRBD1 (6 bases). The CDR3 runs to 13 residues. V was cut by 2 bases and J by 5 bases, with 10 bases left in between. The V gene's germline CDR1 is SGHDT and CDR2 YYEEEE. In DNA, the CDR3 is TGTGCCAGCAGCTTATCAGGGGAGGAGACCCAGTACTTC. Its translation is CASSLSGEETQYF.

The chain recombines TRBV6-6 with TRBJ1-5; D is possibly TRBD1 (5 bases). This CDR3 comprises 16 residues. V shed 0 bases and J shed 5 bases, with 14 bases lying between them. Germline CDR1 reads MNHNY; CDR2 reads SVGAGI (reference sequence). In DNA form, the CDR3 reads TGTGCCAGCAGTTACTCGGGGTCGGGGGTTGATCAGCCCCAGCATTTT. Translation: CASSYSGSGVDQPQHF.

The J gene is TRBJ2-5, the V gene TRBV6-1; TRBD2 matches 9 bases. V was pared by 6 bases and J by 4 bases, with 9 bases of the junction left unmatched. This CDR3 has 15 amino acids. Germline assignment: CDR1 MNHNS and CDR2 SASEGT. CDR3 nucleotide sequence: TGTGCCAGCAGCCTTACCGGGACTAGCACAGAGACCCAGTACTTC. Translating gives CASSLTGTSTETQYF.

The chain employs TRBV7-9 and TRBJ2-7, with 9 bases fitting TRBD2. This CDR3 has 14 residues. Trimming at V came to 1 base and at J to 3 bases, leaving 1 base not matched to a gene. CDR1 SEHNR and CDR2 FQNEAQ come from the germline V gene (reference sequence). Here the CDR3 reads CASSLVSGSYEQYF. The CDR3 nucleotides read TGTGCCAGCAGCTTAGTTAGCGGGAGCTACGAGCAGTACTTC.

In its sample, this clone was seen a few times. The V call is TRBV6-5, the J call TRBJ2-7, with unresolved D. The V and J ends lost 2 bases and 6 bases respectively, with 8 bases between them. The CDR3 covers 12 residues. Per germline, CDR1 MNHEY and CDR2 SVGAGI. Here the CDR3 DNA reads TGTGCCAGCAGTTACGCCGGGTCCGAGCAGTACTTC. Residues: CASSYAGSEQYF.

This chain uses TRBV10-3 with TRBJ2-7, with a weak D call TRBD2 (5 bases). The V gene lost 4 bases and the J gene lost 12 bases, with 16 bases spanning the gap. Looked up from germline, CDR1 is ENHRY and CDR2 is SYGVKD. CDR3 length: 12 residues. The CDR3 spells CAISAEGEWMYF. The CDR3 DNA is TGTGCCATCAGTGCCGAGGGAGAATGGATGTACTTC.

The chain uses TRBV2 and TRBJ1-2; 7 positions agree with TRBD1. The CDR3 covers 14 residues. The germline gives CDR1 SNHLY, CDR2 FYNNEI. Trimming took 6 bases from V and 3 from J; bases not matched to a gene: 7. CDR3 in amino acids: CASRRDRVYYGYTF. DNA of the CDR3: TGTGCCAGCAGGAGGGACAGAGTATACTATGGCTACACCTTC.

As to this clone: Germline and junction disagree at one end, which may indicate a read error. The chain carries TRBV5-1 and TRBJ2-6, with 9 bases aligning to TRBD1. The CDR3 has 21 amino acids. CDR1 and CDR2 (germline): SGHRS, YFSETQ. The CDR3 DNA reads TGCGCCAGCAGCTACCGAGGGGACGACAGGGGGGTCTCCTCTGGGGCCAACGGCCTGACTTTC. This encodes CASSYRGDDRGVSSGANGLTF. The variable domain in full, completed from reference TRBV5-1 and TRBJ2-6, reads KAGVTQTPRYLIKTRGQQVTLSCSPISGHRSVSWYQQTPGQGLQFLFEYFSETQRNKGNFPGRFSGRQFSNSRSEMNVSTLELGDSALYLCASSYRGDDRGVSSGANGLTFGAGSRLTVL.

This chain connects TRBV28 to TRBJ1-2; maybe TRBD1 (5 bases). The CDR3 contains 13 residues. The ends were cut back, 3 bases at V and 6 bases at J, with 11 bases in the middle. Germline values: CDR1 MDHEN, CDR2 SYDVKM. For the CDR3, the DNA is TGTGCCAGCAGTTTTCCTCAGGGAAATGGCTACACCTTC. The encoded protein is CASSFPQGNGYTF.

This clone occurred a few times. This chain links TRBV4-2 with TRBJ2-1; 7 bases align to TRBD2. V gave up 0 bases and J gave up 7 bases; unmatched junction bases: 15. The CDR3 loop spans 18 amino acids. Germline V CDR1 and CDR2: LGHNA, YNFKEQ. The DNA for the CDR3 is TGTGCCAGCAGCCAAGAAAGGGGTCGGGGAGCGGGAAATAATGAGCAGTTCTTC. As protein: CASSQERGRGAGNNEQFF.

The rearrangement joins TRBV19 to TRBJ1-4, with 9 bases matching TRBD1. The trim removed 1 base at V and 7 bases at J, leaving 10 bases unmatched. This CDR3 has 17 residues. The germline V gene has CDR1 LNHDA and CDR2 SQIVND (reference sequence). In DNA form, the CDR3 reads TGTGCCAGTAGTATAGGGGGACAGGGAGAAATACGTGAAAAACTGTTTTTT. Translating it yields CASSIGGQGEIREKLFF.

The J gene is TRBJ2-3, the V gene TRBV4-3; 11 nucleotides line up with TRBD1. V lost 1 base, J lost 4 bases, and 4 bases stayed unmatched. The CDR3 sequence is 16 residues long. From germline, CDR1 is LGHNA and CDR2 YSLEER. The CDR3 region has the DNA TGCGCCAGCAGCCAAGCCGGGACAGGGGGTGCAGATACGCAGTATTTT. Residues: CASSQAGTGGADTQYF.

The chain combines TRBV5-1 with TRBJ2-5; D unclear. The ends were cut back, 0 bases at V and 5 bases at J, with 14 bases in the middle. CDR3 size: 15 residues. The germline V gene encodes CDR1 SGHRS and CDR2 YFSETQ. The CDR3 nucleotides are TGCGCCAGCAGCTTGGACCGAGTACGGTGGGAGACCCAGTACTTC. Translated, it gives CASSLDRVRWETQYF.

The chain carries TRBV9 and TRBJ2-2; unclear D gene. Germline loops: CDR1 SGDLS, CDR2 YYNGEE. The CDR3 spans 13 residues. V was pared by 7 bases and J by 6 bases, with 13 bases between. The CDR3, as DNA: TGTGCCAGCTGTACATTATCAGCCGGGGAGCTGTTTTTT. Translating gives CASCTLSAGELFF.

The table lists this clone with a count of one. The CDR3 coding sequence is TGTGCCAGCAGCTTAGGGGTACGCGGGAGTAAGGTATTGACCTACAATGAGCAGTTCTTC. Protein: CASSLGVRGSKVLTYNEQFF. V and J are TRBV11-3 and TRBJ2-1; 7 bases fit TRBD2. The germline V gene has CDR1 SGHNT and CDR2 YENEEA. Trimming took 1 base from V and 2 from J; bases not matched to a gene: 17. This CDR3 comprises 20 residues.

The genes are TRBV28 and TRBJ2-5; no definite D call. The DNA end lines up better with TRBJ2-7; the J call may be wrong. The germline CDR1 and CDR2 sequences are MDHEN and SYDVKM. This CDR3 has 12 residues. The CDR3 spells CASTSGLNEQYF. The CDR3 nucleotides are TGTGCCAGCACTTCGGGTCTTAACGAGCAGTACTTC.